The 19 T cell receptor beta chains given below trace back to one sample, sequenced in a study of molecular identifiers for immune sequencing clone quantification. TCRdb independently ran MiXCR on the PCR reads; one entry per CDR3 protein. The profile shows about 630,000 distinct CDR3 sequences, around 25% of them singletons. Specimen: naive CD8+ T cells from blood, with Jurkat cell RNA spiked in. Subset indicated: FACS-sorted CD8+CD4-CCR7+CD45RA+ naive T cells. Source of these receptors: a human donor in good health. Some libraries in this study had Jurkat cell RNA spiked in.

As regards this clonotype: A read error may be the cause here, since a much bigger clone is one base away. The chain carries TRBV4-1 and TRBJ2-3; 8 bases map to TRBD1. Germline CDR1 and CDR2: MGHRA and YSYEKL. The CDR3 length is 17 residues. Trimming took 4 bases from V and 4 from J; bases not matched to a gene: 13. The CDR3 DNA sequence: TGCGCCAGCAGCCTACCGGGACAGGCATCTAGTGCAGATACGCAGTATTTT. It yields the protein CASSLPGQASSADTQYF.

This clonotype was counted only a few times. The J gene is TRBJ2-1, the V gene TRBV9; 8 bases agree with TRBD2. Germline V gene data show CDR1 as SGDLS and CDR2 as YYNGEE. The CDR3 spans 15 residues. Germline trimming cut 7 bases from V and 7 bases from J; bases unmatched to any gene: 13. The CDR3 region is CASGWRGAPVNEQFF. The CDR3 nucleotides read TGTGCCAGCGGTTGGCGGGGGGCCCCTGTTAATGAGCAGTTCTTC.

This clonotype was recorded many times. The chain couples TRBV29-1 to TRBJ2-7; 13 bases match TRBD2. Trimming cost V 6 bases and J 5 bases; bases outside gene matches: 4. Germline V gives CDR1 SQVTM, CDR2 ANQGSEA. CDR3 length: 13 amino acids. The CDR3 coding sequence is TGCAGCGTAGAGACTAGCGGGAGGAACGAGCAGTACTTC. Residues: CSVETSGRNEQYF.

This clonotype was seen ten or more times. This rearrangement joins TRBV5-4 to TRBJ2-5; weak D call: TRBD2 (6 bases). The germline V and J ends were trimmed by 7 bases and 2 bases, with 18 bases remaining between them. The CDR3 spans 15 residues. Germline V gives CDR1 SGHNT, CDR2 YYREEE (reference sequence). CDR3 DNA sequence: TGTGCCAGCGCTCACCGGGGTAGCGGTCAAGAGACCCAGTACTTC. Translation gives CASAHRGSGQETQYF.

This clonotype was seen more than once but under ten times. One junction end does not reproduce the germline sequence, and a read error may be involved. The CDR3 DNA reads TGTGCCTGCAGCCCCCACGGGGGAATGGGCGAGCAGTACTTC. Encoded protein: CACSPHGGMGEQYF. The V and J genes are TRBV7-6 and TRBJ2-7; a possible D gene is TRBD2 (6 bases). The CDR3 is 14 residues long. Germline assignment: CDR1 SGHVS and CDR2 FNYEAQ.

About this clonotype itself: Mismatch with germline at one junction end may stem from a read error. CDR3 in DNA: TGTGCCAGCACTTTAAGGGGAGGCCCCTACGAGCAGTACTTC. This gives the protein CASTLRGGPYEQYF. V and J are TRBV28 and TRBJ2-7; maybe TRBD2 (6 bases). Looked up from germline, CDR1 is MDHEN and CDR2 is SYDVKM. This CDR3 is 14 amino acids long.

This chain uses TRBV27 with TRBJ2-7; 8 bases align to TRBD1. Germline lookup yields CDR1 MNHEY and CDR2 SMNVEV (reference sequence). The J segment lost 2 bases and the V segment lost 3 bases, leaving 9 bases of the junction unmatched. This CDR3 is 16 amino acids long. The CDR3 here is CASSFLGGQATYEQYF. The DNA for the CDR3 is TGTGCCAGCAGTTTCCTCGGGGGACAGGCCACCTACGAGCAGTACTTC.

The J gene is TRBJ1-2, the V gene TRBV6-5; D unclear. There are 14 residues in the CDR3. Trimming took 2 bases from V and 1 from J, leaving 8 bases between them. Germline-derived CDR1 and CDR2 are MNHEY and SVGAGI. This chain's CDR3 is CASSYAAVNYGYTF. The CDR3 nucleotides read TGTGCCAGCAGTTACGCTGCAGTTAACTATGGCTACACCTTC.

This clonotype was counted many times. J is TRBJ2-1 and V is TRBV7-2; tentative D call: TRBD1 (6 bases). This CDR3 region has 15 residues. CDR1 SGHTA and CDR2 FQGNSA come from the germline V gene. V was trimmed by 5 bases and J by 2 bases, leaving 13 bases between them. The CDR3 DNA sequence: TGTGCCAGCAGCCAAAAGGACAGTCCCTACAATGAGCAGTTCTTC. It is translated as CASSQKDSPYNEQFF.

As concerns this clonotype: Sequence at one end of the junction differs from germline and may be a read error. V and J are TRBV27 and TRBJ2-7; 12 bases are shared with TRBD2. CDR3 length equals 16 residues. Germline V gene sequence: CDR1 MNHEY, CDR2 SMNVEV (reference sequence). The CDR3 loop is CASSPGLAGLSHEQYF. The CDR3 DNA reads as TGTGCCAGCAGCCCGGGACTAGCGGGCCTCTCCCACGAGCAGTACTTC.

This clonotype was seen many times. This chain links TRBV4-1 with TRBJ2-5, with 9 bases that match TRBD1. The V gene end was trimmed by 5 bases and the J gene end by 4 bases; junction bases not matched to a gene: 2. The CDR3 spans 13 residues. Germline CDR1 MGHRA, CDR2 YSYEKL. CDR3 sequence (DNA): TGCGCCAGCAGCTCGGACAGGGGAGAGACCCAGTACTTC. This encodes CASSSDRGETQYF.

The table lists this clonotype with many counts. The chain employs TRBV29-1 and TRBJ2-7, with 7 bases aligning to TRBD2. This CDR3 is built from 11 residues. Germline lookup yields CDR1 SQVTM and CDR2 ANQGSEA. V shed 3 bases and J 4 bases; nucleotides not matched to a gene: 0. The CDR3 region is CSVEGGYEQYF. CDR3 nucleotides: TGCAGCGTTGAGGGGGGGTACGAGCAGTACTTC.

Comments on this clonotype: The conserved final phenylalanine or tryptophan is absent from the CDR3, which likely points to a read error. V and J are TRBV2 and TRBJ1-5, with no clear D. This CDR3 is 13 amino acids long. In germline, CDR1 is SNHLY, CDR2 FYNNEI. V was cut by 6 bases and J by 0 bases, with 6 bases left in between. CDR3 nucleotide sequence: TGTGCCAGCAGGGAGTATAGCAATCAGCCCCAGCATTCT. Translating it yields CASREYSNQPQHS.

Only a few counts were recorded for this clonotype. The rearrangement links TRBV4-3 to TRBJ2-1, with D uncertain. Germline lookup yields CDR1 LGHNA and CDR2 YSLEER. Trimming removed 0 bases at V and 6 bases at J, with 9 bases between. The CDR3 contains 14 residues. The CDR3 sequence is CASSQDSWGNEQFF. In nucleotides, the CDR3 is TGCGCCAGCAGCCAAGACAGTTGGGGCAATGAGCAGTTCTTC.

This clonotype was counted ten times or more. CDR3 protein: CASSLAPFGHNEQFF. DNA of the CDR3: TGTGCCAGCAGCTTAGCGCCTTTCGGGCACAATGAGCAGTTCTTC. The chain couples TRBV7-8 to TRBJ2-1; no definite D call. The germline V gene has CDR1 SGHVS and CDR2 FQNEAQ. The CDR3 loop spans 15 amino acids. The V gene lost 0 bases and the J gene lost 5 bases, with 11 bases spanning the gap. The full variable domain, in which reference TRBV7-8 and TRBJ2-1 provide the parts outside the CDR3, is GAGVSQSPRYKVAKRGQDVALRCDPISGHVSLFWYQQALGQGPEFLTYFQNEAQLDKSGLPSDRFFAERPEGSVSTLKIQRTQQEDSAVYLCASSLAPFGHNEQFFGPGTRLTVL.

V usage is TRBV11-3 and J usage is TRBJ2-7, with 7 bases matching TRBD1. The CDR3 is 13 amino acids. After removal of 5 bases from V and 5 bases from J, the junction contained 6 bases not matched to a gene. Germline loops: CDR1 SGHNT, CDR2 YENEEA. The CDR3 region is CASSPWTGDEQYF. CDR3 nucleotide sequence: TGTGCCAGCAGCCCCTGGACAGGAGACGAGCAGTACTTC.

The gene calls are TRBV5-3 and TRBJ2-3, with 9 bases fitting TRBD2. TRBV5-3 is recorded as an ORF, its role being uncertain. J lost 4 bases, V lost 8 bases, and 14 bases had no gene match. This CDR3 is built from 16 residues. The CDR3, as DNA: TGTGCCAGCAGCATGGGGGTACAGCGGGGGGCAGATACGCAGTATTTT. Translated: CASSMGVQRGADTQYF.

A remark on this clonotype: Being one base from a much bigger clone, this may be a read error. DNA for the CDR3: TGTGCCAGCAGCTGGGCCCCGGGGACTCATAATGCACCCCTCCACTTT. As protein: CASSWAPGTHNAPLHF. The rearrangement joins TRBV7-2 to TRBJ1-6; tentatively, D is TRBD1 (5 bases). Per germline, CDR1 SGHTA and CDR2 FQGNSA. This CDR3 contains 16 residues. The entire variable domain, with the rest obtained from reference TRBV7-2 and TRBJ1-6, is as follows: GAGVSQSPSNKVTEKGKDVELRCDPISGHTALYWYRQSLGQGLEFLIYFQGNSAPDKSGLPSDRFSAERTGGSVSTLTIQRTQQEDSAVYLCASSWAPGTHNAPLHFGNGTRLTVT.

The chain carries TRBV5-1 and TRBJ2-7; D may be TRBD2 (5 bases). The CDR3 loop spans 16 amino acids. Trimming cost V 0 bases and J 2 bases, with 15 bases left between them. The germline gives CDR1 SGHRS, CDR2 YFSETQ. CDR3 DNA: TGCGCCAGCAGCTTGGCCGAGGGCCTCAAGGCCTACGAGCAGTACTTC. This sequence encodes CASSLAEGLKAYEQYF.